What follows are 5 T cell receptor beta chains derived from one specimen sequenced in a study of blood T cell repertoires in COVID-19. Some clones are missing from TCRdb's copy, which holds only in-frame ones; the method was immunoSEQ multiplex PCR. Counted here are about 150,000 clones, around 84% occurring once; the ten biggest clones make up less than 10%. The sample taken for sequencing was peripheral blood. The receptors stem from a woman aged 55-69 years with COVID-19, enrolled during active disease.

The rearrangement uses TRBV9 and TRBJ1-2; D call uncertain. Trimming pared 4 bases from V and 1 base from J, leaving 14 bases between. There are 15 residues in the CDR3. Germline CDR1 is SGDLS and CDR2 is YYNGEE. DNA of the CDR3: TGTGCCAGCAGCTTTCGGGGTACTTATAACTATGGCTACACCTTC. Amino acids: CASSFRGTYNYGYTF.

The rearrangement links TRBV5-1 to TRBJ2-7, with TRBD1 matching over 10 bases. The V gene end was trimmed by 4 bases and the J gene end by 3 bases; junction bases not matched to a gene: 10. Germline CDR1 SGHRS, CDR2 YFSETQ. CDR3 length equals 16 residues. The CDR3 spells CASSELGGTGDYEQYF. CDR3 bases: TGCGCCAGCAGCGAACTCGGCGGGACAGGGGACTACGAGCAGTACTTC.

V and J are TRBV5-1 and TRBJ1-1, with a weak D call TRBD1 (5 bases). Between the trimmed V and J ends, which lost 0 bases and 4 bases, there was a span of 13 bases. Germline CDR1 is SGHRS and CDR2 is YFSETQ. CDR3 length: 15 amino acids. The DNA of the CDR3 is TGCGCCAGCAGCTTGGATGGCAGGGAGGGCACTGAAGCTTTCTTT. Its protein is CASSLDGREGTEAFF.

The CDR3 DNA sequence: TGTGCCAGCAGTCCCTGGGACAGGCAAGAGACCCAGTACTTC. It is translated as CASSPWDRQETQYF. The chain joins TRBV6-5 to TRBJ2-5; 8 bases are a match to TRBD1. V lost 5 bases to trimming and J lost 2 bases; unmatched junction nucleotides: 4. The CDR3 totals 14 residues. The V gene's germline CDR1 is MNHEY and CDR2 SVGAGI.

The rearrangement joins TRBV24-1 to TRBJ1-4; a possible D gene is TRBD1 (6 bases). CDR3 size: 14 residues. Germline CDR1 and CDR2: KGHDR and SFDVKD. Deletions cut 12 bases from V and 4 bases from J, with 17 bases between. CDR3 bases: TGTGCCGGGGACACCCTCAGTTATAATGAAAAACTGTTTTTT. It codes for CAGDTLSYNEKLFF.